This T cell receptor beta chain is from a study of identical twins' blood T cells. One entry per CDR3 protein, called by TCRdb with MiXCR from the 5' RACE reads. The sample includes 350,000 to 450,000 distinct CDR3 sequences, around 30% of them seen just once. This CDR3 is 12 amino acids long. CDR1 and CDR2 from the germline V gene are MNHEY and SVGEGT. The germline V and J ends were trimmed by 2 bases and 11 bases, with 12 bases remaining between them. The TCR originated in a woman between 18 and 50 years old in good health. What was sequenced was PBMCs. This chain joins TRBV6-2 or TRBV6-3 and TRBJ1-1; TRBD1 might be the D (6 bases). CDR3 protein: CASSYPTGAAFF. The CDR3 DNA sequence: TGTGCCAGCAGTTACCCGACAGGTGCGGCTTTCTTT.